The next 15 T cell receptor beta chains were all read from a single sample in a study of identical twins. TCRdb fed the 5' RACE reads into MiXCR, producing one record per CDR3 protein. The sample records roughly 200,000 distinct CDR3 sequences, more than 15% being singletons. The sample was also linked to a second study, of T cells expressing NK-cell markers.

The specimen was CD8+ T cells sorted from blood. The receptors come from a woman between 18 and 30 years old in good health.

This clonotype was observed a handful of times. The chain couples TRBV10-3 to TRBJ2-2, with D possibly matching TRBD1 (6 bases). CDR3 length equals 14 residues. With 6 bases removed from V and 1 base from J, the gap between germline ends came to 9 bases. The germline CDR1 and CDR2 sequences are ENHRY and SYGVKD. Here the CDR3 DNA reads TGTGCCATCAGCTCGGGACAGAACACCGGGGAGCTGTTTTTT. Its translation is CAISSGQNTGELFF.

In this sample, this clonotype turned up many times. The chain combines TRBV7-9 with TRBJ1-1; D is unresolved. This CDR3 region has 12 residues. Per germline, CDR1 SEHNR and CDR2 FQNEAQ (reference sequence). Deletions cut 6 bases from V and 0 bases from J, with 5 bases between. Written as DNA, the CDR3 is TGTGCCAGCAGTGAGATGAACACTGAAGCTTTCTTT. This gives the protein CASSEMNTEAFF.

DNA of the CDR3: TGTGCCAGCAGCTCCCTAGCGGGGAGGGGGGAGACCCAGTACTTC. This codes for CASSSLAGRGETQYF. The chain employs TRBV7-3 and TRBJ2-5; the match to TRBD2 covers 9 bases. Germline CDR1 SGHTA, CDR2 FQGTGA. V shed 4 bases and J 5 bases; nucleotides not matched to a gene: 8. This CDR3 is 15 amino acids long.

The chain has TRBV13 and TRBJ2-5; D ambiguous. This CDR3 region has 15 residues. V gave up 0 bases and J gave up 3 bases, with 11 bases separating them. The germline V gene has CDR1 PRHDT and CDR2 FYEKMQ (reference sequence). CDR3 bases: TGTGCCAGCAGCTTAGGTTTCGGCACTGAAGAGACCCAGTACTTC. Its translation is CASSLGFGTEETQYF.

This clonotype was detected a few times. This chain connects TRBV29-1 to TRBJ2-7, with 7 bases lining up with TRBD1. There are 14 residues in the CDR3. The J segment lost 5 bases and the V segment lost 4 bases, leaving 11 bases of the junction unmatched. Per the germline V gene, CDR1 is SQVTM and CDR2 is ANQGSEA. CDR3 sequence: CSVVSRQGQDEQYF. For the CDR3, the DNA is TGCAGCGTTGTTAGTAGACAGGGTCAGGACGAGCAGTACTTC.

CDR3 in amino acids: CASSLNTNYGYTF. The CDR3 DNA sequence: TGTGCCAGCAGTTTAAATACTAACTATGGCTACACCTTC. The chain employs TRBV12-3 or TRBV12-4 and TRBJ1-2; no clear D gene. This CDR3 is built from 13 residues. V was trimmed by 2 bases and J by 0 bases, leaving 4 bases between them.

The chain links TRBV12-3 or TRBV12-4 to TRBJ2-1; D remains ambiguous. Trimming removed 5 bases from V and 8 bases from J, with 16 bases in between. The CDR3 consists of 14 residues. CDR3 nucleotides: TGTGCCAGCAGTCCCCCGGTTCCGGCGGATGAGCAGTTCTTC. It translates to CASSPPVPADEQFF.

This clonotype showed up just a few times. This chain links TRBV7-9 with TRBJ1-2; D call uncertain. This CDR3 contains 10 residues. Trimming took 7 bases from V and 4 from J, leaving 4 bases between them. Germline V CDR1 and CDR2: SEHNR, FQNEAQ (reference sequence). The CDR3 DNA is TGTGCCAGCACCCGCTATGGCTACACCTTC. Encoded protein: CASTRYGYTF.

This chain joins TRBV5-1 and TRBJ2-7, with 8 bases that match TRBD1. The CDR3 is made up of 15 amino acids. Germline V gene lookup returns CDR1 SGHRS and CDR2 YFSETQ. The ends lost 4 bases at V and 5 bases at J; junction bases unmatched: 11. CDR3 amino acids: CASSQMGGTGHEQYF. CDR3 nucleotide sequence: TGCGCCAGCAGCCAAATGGGCGGGACAGGCCACGAGCAGTACTTC. Based on the CDR3 plus reference TRBV5-1 and TRBJ2-7, the full variable domain is KAGVTQTPRYLIKTRGQQVTLSCSPISGHRSVSWYQQTPGQGLQFLFEYFSETQRNKGNFPGRFSGRQFSNSRSEMNVSTLELGDSALYLCASSQMGGTGHEQYFGPGTRLTVT.

This clonotype was found many times. An end of the junction does not agree with germline; a read error may underlie this. The V call is TRBV5-6, the J call TRBJ1-1; TRBD1 is a possible D gene (6 bases). Per the germline V gene, CDR1 is SGHDT and CDR2 is YYEEEE. The CDR3 totals 12 residues. CDR3: CASSLAGGEAFF. The CDR3 DNA sequence: TGCGCCAGCAGCTTGGCGGGGGGCGAAGCTTTCTTT.

This clonotype has more than one count but fewer than ten. At one end the junction does not follow the germline gene, possibly because of a read error. The gene calls are TRBV12-3 or TRBV12-4 and TRBJ2-7; 7 bases fit TRBD2. The length of the CDR3 is 14 residues. CDR3 bases: TGTGCCAGCAGCCTAGGACTAGTCTCCCACGAGCAGTACTTC. This codes for CASSLGLVSHEQYF.

This clonotype was counted a single time. The rearrangement joins TRBV4-1 to TRBJ2-1; D perhaps matches TRBD1 (5 bases). This CDR3 has 15 amino acids. The germline gives CDR1 MGHRA, CDR2 YSYEKL. V gave up 3 bases and J gave up 8 bases, with 17 bases separating them. The CDR3 sequence is CASSHKDTREDEQFF. CDR3 nucleotides: TGCGCCAGCAGCCACAAGGACACGCGAGAGGATGAGCAGTTCTTC.

This clonotype appeared many times. The J gene is TRBJ2-1, the V gene TRBV9; 8 bases are a match to TRBD2. CDR3 length: 15 residues. The germline V gene encodes CDR1 SGDLS and CDR2 YYNGEE. J gave up 0 bases and V 3 bases, and 2 bases lay outside the gene matches. In DNA, the CDR3 is TGTGCCAGCAGCGCCAGCGGGAGCTCCTACAATGAGCAGTTCTTC. Translation gives CASSASGSSYNEQFF.

The rearrangement links TRBV6-2 or TRBV6-3 to TRBJ2-1, with D perhaps assigned TRBD1 or TRBD2 (5 bases each). V was trimmed by 7 bases and J by 3 bases, leaving 16 bases between them. This CDR3 is built from 15 residues. Per the germline V gene, CDR1 is MNHEY and CDR2 is SVGEGT. DNA of the CDR3: TGTGCCAGCACTCTCGGGGCGCCCGACTACAATGAGCAGTTCTTC. Translating gives CASTLGAPDYNEQFF.

The chain joins TRBV6-1 to TRBJ2-2; the match to TRBD1 covers 12 bases. With V trimmed by 6 bases and J by 5 bases, 4 bases remained unmatched. This CDR3 region has 15 residues. Germline-derived CDR1 and CDR2 are MNHNS and SASEGT. The CDR3 coding sequence is TGTGCCAGCAGAGAGGGACAGGGGGCAACCGGGGAGCTGTTTTTT. Amino acid sequence: CASREGQGATGELFF.